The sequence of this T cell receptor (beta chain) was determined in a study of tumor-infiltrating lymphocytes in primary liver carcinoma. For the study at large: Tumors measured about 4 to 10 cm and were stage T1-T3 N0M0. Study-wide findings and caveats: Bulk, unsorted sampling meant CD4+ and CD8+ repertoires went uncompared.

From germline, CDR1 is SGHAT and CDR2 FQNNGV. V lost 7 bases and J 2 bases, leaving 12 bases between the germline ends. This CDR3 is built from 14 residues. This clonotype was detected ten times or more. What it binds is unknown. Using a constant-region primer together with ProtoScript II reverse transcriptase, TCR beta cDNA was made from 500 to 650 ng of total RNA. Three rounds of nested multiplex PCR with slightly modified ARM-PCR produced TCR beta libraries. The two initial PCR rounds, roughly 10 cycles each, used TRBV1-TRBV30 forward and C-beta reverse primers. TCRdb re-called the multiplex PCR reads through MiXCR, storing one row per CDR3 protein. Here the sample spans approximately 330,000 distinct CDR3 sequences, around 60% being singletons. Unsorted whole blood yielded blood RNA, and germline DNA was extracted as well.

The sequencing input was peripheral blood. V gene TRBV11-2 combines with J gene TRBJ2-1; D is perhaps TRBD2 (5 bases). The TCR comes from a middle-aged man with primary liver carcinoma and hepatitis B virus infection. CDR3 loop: CASTNPEAYNEQFF. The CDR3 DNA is TGTGCCAGCACCAACCCGGAGGCCTACAATGAGCAGTTCTTC.